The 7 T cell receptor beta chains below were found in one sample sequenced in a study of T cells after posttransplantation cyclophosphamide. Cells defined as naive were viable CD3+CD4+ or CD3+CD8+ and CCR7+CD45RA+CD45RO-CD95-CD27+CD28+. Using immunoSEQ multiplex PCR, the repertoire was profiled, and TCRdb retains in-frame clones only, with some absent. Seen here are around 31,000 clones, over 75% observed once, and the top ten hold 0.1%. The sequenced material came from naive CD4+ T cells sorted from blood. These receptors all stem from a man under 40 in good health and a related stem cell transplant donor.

The CDR3 nucleotides are TGTGCCAGCAGCTTTGGAGGGGGGGAAGAGACCCAGTACTTC. Protein sequence: CASSFGGGEETQYF. The rearrangement links TRBV7-3 to TRBJ2-5, with a weak D call TRBD2 (7 bases). Germline V gene lookup returns CDR1 SGHTA and CDR2 FQGTGA. This CDR3 contains 14 residues. V lost 3 bases and J lost 3, with 11 bases in between.

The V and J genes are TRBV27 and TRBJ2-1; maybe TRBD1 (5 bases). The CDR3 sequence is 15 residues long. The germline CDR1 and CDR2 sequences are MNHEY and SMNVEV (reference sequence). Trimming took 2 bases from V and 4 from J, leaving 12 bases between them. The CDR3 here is CASSLVGVGYNEQFF. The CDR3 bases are TGTGCCAGCAGTTTAGTAGGGGTCGGGTACAATGAGCAGTTCTTC.

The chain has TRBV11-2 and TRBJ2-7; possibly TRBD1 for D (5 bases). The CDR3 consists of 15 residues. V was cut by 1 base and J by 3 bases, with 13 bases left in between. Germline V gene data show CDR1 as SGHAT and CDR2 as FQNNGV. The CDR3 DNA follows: TGTGCCAGCAGCTTAGCGAGCCAGGGCCGCTACGAGCAGTACTTC. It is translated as CASSLASQGRYEQYF.

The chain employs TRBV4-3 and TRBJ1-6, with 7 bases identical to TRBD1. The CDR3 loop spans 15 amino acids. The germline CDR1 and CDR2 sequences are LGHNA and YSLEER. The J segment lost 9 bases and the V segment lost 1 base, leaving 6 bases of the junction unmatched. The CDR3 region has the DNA TGCGCCAGCAGCCAAGGCACAGGGGTAGGTTCACCCCTCCACTTT. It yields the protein CASSQGTGVGSPLHF.

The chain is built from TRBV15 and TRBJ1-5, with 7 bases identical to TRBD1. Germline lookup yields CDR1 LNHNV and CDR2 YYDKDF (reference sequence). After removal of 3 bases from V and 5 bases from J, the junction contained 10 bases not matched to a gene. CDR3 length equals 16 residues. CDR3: CATSRDGQAAYQPQHF. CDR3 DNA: TGTGCCACCAGCAGGGACGGACAGGCGGCTTATCAGCCCCAGCATTTT.

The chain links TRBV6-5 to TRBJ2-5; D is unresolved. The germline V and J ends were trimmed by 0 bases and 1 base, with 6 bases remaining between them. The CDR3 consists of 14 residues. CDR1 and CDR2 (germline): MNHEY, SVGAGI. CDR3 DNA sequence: TGTGCCAGCAGTTACTCGCTCAGCCAAGAGACCCAGTACTTC. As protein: CASSYSLSQETQYF.

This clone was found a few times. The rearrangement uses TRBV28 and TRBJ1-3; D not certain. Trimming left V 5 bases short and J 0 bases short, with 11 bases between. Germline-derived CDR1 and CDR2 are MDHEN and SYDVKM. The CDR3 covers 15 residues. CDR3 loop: CASSLGIRSGNTIYF. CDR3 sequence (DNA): TGTGCCAGCAGTCTCGGGATCCGCTCTGGAAACACCATATATTTT. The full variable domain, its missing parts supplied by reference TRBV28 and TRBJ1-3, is DVKVTQSSRYLVKRTGEKVFLECVQDMDHENMFWYRQDPGLGLRLIYFSYDVKMKEKGDIPEGYSVSREKKERFSLILESASTNQTSMYLCASSLGIRSGNTIYFGEGSWLTVV.